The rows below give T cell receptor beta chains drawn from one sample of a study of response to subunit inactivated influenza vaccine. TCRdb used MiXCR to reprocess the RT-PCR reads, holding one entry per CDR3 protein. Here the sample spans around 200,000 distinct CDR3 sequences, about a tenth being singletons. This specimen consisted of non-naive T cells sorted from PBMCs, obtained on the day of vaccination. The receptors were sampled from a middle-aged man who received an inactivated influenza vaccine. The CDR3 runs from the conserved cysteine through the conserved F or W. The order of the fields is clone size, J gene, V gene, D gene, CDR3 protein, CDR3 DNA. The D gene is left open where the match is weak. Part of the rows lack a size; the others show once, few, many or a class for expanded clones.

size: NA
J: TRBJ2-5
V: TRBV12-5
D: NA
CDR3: CASGRGTQETQYF
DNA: TGTGCTAGTGGCCGGGGGACGCAAGAGACCCAGTACTTC

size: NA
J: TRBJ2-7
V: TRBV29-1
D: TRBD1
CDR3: CSGRQGSHEQYF
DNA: TGCAGCGGCAGACAGGGGAGCCACGAGCAGTACTTC

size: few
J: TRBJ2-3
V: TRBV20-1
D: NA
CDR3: CSATDTASPDTQYF
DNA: TGCAGTGCTACCGACACGGCCAGCCCAGATACGCAGTATTTT

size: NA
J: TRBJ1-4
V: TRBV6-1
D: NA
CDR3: CASSSQGVIATDEKLFF
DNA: TGTGCCAGCAGTAGCCAGGGTGTTATTGCAACTGATGAAAAACTGTTTTTT

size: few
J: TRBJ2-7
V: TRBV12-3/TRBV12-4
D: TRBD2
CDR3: CASSETSGRWYEQYF
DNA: TGTGCCAGCAGTGAAACTAGCGGGAGGTGGTACGAGCAGTACTTC

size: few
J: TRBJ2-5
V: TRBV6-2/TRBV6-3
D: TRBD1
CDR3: CASQTDRLETQYF
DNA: TGTGCCAGCCAAACGGACAGGTTAGAGACCCAGTACTTC

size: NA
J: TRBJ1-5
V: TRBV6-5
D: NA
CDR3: CANSYSQGRQPQHF
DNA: TGTGCCAACAGTTACTCACAGGGTAGGCAGCCCCAGCATTTT

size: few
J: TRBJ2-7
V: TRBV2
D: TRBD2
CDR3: CASSASGRVAEQYF
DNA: TGTGCCAGCAGTGCCAGCGGGAGGGTCGCCGAGCAGTACTTC

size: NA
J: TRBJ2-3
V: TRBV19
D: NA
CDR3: CASSIARATADTQYF
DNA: TGTGCCAGTAGTATTGCGCGGGCGACGGCGGATACGCAGTATTTT

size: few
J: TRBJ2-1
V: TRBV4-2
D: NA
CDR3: CASSQVNSGEQFF
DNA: TGTGCCAGCAGCCAAGTGAACAGCGGTGAGCAGTTCTTC

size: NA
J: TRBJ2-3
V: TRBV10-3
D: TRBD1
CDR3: CAISGTGGTDTQYF
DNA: TGTGCCATCAGCGGGACAGGGGGCACAGATACGCAGTATTTT

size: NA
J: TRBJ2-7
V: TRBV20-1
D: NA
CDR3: CSARDALADEQYF
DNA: TGCAGTGCTAGAGATGCACTAGCTGACGAGCAGTACTTC

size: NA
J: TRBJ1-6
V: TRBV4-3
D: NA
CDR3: CASSQRSGAPLHF
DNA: TGCGCCAGCAGCCAACGATCCGGAGCACCCCTCCACTTT

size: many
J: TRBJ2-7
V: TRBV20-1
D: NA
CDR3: CSARDHADHEQYF
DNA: TGCAGTGCTAGAGATCACGCGGACCACGAGCAGTACTTC

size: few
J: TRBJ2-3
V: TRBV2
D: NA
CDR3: CASSGLGTDTQYF
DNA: TGTGCCAGCTCCGGGTTGGGCACAGATACGCAGTATTTT

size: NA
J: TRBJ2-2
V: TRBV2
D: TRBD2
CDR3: CASSVGLAGTGELFF
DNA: TGTGCCAGCAGTGTTGGACTAGCGGGGACCGGGGAGCTGTTTTTT

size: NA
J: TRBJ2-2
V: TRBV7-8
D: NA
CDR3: CASSPPGAPNTGELFF
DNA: TGTGCCAGCAGCCCCCCGGGGGCCCCGAACACCGGGGAGCTGTTTTTT

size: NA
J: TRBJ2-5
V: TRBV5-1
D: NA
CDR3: CASSLDGQGGETQYF
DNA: TGCGCCAGCAGCTTGGATGGCCAGGGAGGAGAGACCCAGTACTTC

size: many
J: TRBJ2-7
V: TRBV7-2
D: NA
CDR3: CASSLRASLMYEQYF
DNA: TGTGCCAGCAGCCTTCGGGCTAGTCTCATGTACGAGCAGTACTTC

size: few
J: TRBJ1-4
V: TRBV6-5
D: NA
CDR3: CASSWVGASNEKLFF
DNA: TGTGCCAGCAGTTGGGTTGGGGCTTCTAATGAAAAACTGTTTTTT

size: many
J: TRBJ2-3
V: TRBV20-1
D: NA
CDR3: CSARDPLEGTQYF
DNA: TGCAGTGCTAGAGATCCTCTGGAGGGTACGCAGTATTTT

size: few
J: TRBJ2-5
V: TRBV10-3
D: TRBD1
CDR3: CAISESRDRGRRTQYF
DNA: TGTGCCATCAGTGAGTCCCGGGACAGGGGGCGGCGGACCCAGTACTTC

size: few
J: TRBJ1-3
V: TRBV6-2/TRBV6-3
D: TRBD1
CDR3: CASSHRQGFSGNTIYF
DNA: TGTGCCAGCAGCCACCGACAGGGCTTCTCTGGAAACACCATATATTTT

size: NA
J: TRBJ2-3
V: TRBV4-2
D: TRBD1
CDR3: CASSQTTGRIVTDTQYF
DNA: TGTGCCAGCAGCCAGACGACAGGGCGGATAGTGACAGATACGCAGTATTTT